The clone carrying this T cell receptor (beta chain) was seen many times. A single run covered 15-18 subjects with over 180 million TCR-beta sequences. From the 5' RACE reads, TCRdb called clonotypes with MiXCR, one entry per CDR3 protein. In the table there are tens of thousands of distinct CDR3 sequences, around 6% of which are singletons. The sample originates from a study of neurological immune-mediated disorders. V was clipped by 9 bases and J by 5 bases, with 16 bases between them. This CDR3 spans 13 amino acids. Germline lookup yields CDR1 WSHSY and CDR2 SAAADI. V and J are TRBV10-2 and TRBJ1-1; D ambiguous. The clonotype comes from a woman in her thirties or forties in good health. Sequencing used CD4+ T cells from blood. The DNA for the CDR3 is TGCGCCAGTGCGTCGGAGGGTGGAACTGAAGCTTTCTTT. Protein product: CASASEGGTEAFF.